The T cell receptor (beta chain) under discussion was sequenced for a study of T cell responses to AZD1222 COVID-19 vaccine (dated by TCRdb to about 2021). Some background on the complete study: TCR sequencing covered roughly 230 trial participants: 207 given two doses of AZD1222 and approximately 26 given two doses of MenACWY control vaccine. Trial participants were enrolled by age into 18-55, 56-69 and 70-plus year subgroups, with 148, 28 and 57 TCR-sequenced participants respectively.

Points on this clone: What this receptor recognizes is not known. The input lacks base qualities; no much larger clone sits a single base away.

Interpreted using the paper, the time point label stands for: about 28 days (+/-7) after the second vaccine dose. AZD1222 recipients with second doses at about 4 weeks or about 12 weeks were pooled, because spike-specific TCR depth and breadth did not differ between schedules. Samples from vaccinated people were obtained from the UK trials COV001 and COV002, which included a single-blind randomized controlled phase 2/3 trial of AZD1222 (ChAdOx1 nCoV-19) in healthy adults. For TCRbeta chain sequencing, PBMC samples were collected from trial participants at day 0 and at day 28 after the second dose. The V end loses 6 bases and the J end loses 12 bases, and a stretch of 18 bases separates them. Via the germline V gene (reference sequence), CDR1 is MNHEY and CDR2 SMNVEV. The CDR3 runs 14 amino acids, cysteine and phenylalanine included. Only CDR3 DNA is held: 42 bases, read in frame from base 1. The CDR3 regions of human TCRbeta chains were subjected to immunosequencing. Under the source paper's analysis protocol: TCRs in the repertoires were compared against a reference library of SARS-CoV-2-specific TCRs that had been generated with the MIRA antigen-specificity platform. Breadth meant the fraction of unique TCRs that were SARS-CoV-2-associated, whereas depth meant the fraction of total T cells that were SARS-CoV-2-associated. Using the MIRA data, each spike-specific TCR was assigned both to the spike region to which the TCR was reactive and to a CD4 or CD8 class. Log10-transformed breadth and depth values were compared by one-way ANOVA with Sidak's multiple comparisons tests. In TCRdb, the immuneACCESS table is reduced to in-frame sequences with V and J assigned. These tables do not hold every clone; where another copy was compared, an unresolved V gene accounts for under half, and the others remain unexplained. The D gene and trimming were derived from the DNA, and the V and J assignments and clone size from that table. In this sample the table shows under 150,000 clones, almost 90% of which occur a single time. Of the sample, 1.6% is held by the ten largest clones.

On the study overall, not on this receptor specifically: Only five or six AZD1222 recipients were SARS-CoV-2 seropositive at baseline, limiting conclusions about previously exposed vaccinees. The whole spike protein was spanned by vaccine-associated CD4 TCRs, and dominant responses were seen in regions 160-218 and 743-854. Nearly half of unique spike-specific TCRs reportedly recognized epitopes outside regions mutated in the B.1.351 and B.1.1.7 variants. Spike-specific TCR breadth and depth rose significantly after two AZD1222 doses compared with day 0 and with MenACWY recipients. Because no day 14 peak-response samples were available, repertoires were characterized only after the peak T cell response. Most participants were white British and females outnumbered males, and the authors suggested that clonal diversity may have been underestimated. The 56-69-year group was small, and its depth increase did not reach significance, likely because of low power.

The chain is encoded by TRBV27 joined to TRBJ1-6; the D gene is perhaps TRBD1, on 6 matching bases. This sequence was found in an adult who received the AZD1222 COVID-19 vaccine. The starting material was peripheral blood, obtained 28 days after the second AZD1222 dose. The DNA is TGTGCCAGCAGCCTACAGGGTGGTAATGGACCCCTCCACTTT. Translated, this gives CASSLQGGNGPLHF.